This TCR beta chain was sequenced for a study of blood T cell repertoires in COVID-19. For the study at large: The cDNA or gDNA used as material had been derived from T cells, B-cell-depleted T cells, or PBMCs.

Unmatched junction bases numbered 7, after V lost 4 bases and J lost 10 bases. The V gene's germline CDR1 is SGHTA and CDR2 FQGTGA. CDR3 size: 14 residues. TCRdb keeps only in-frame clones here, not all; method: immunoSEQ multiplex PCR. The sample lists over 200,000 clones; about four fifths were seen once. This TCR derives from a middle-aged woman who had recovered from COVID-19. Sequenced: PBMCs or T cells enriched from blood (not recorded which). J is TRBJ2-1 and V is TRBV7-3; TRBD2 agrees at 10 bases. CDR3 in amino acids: CASSSTVSGREQFF. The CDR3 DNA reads TGTGCCAGCAGCTCGACCGTTAGCGGGAGGGAGCAGTTCTTC.